This T cell receptor beta chain was identified during a study of molecular identifiers for immune sequencing clone quantification. One entry per CDR3 protein results from TCRdb running MiXCR on the PCR reads. Of 460,000 or so distinct CDR3 sequences listed, about 21% were seen once; the top ten hold roughly 0.81%. About this clonotype: Possible read error: a much larger clone is one base away.

The CDR3 contains 13 residues. The V gene's germline CDR1 is LNHDA and CDR2 SQIVND (reference sequence). The rearrangement joins TRBV19 to TRBJ1-1; D uncertain. Sequences were obtained from naive CD8+ T cells from blood, with Jurkat cell RNA spiked in. Subset indicated: FACS-sorted CD8+CD4-CCR7+CD45RA+ naive T cells. The TCR comes from a human donor in good health. Some libraries in this study had Jurkat cell RNA spiked in. In DNA form, the CDR3 reads TGTGCCAGTAGTATCATCTTGAACACTGGAGCTTTCTTT. This sequence encodes CASSIILNTGAFF.